Below are 26 T cell receptor beta chains sequenced from a single sample in a study of blood T cell repertoires in COVID-19. Clones were sequenced by immunoSEQ multiplex PCR, and TCRdb holds only the in-frame ones, with some missing. The sample records fewer than 350,000 clones, about nine tenths being singletons. The sequenced material came from PBMCs or T cells enriched from blood (not recorded which). The receptors shown here come from a woman aged 25 to 39 who had been exposed to COVID-19.

The genes are TRBV18 and TRBJ2-7, with D possibly being TRBD2 (6 bases). This CDR3 comprises 15 residues. Germline V gene lookup returns CDR1 KGHSH and CDR2 LQKENI. The V end was cut by 2 bases, the J end by 5 bases, with 16 bases between. CDR3 nucleotides: TGTGCCAGCTCACCAAATAGCGGAGGAGGGAACGAGCAGTACTTC. Amino acid sequence: CASSPNSGGGNEQYF.

The chain is built from TRBV7-3 and TRBJ1-1; D gene unclear. Germline values: CDR1 SGHTA, CDR2 FQGTGA. Trimming shortened V by 0 bases and J by 4 bases, and 6 bases separated the two germline ends. This CDR3 contains 13 residues. In nucleotides, the CDR3 is TGTGCCAGCAGCTTAACGGCGGGCACTGAAGCTTTCTTT. This gives the protein CASSLTAGTEAFF.

As to this clone: Additional DNA sequences in this sample encode the identical CDR3. This chain uses TRBV11-2 with TRBJ2-7, with 7 bases aligning to TRBD1. Germline V lookup: CDR1 SGHAT, CDR2 FQNNGV. CDR3 length: 13 residues. V gave up 1 base and J gave up 7 bases; unmatched junction bases: 4. CDR3: CASSLGTGGEQYF. The CDR3 region has the DNA TGTGCCAGCAGCTTAGGGACAGGTGGTGAGCAGTACTTC.

The sample holds one count of this clone. The genes are TRBV6-4 and TRBJ2-3, with TRBD2 matching 10 bases. The V gene end was trimmed by 6 bases and the J gene end by 0 bases; junction bases not matched to a gene: 3. The CDR3 has 15 amino acids. CDR1 is MRHNA, CDR2 SNTAGT, per germline. Here the CDR3 reads CASSRTSGSTDTQYF. The CDR3 region has the DNA TGTGCCAGCAGCAGGACTAGCGGTAGCACAGATACGCAGTATTTT.

The chain is built from TRBV9 and TRBJ1-2, with D tentatively TRBD1 (5 bases). CDR3 length: 16 amino acids. From germline, CDR1 is SGDLS and CDR2 YYNGEE. With 0 bases removed from V and 4 bases from J, the gap between germline ends came to 16 bases. The CDR3, as DNA: TGTGCCAGCAGCGTAGACACAGGCAGGTTGTCCTATGGCTACACCTTC. Translation gives CASSVDTGRLSYGYTF.

V gene TRBV30 combines with J gene TRBJ1-2; no clear D. CDR3 length equals 11 residues. Germline V CDR1 and CDR2: GTSNPN, SVGIG (reference sequence). V lost 6 bases to trimming and J lost 8 bases, with 13 bases between them. The CDR3 nucleotides are TGTGCCTGCCCGGACCCGGGGGGCTACACCTTC. It specifies CACPDPGGYTF. Looking up the rest from reference TRBV30 and TRBJ1-2 gives the full variable domain: SQTIHQWPATLVQPVGSPLSLECTVEGTSNPNLYWYRQAAGRGLQLLFYSVGIGQISSEVPQNLSASRPQDRQFILSSKKLLLSDSGFYLCACPDPGGYTFGSGTRLTVV.

The table lists this clone with a count of one. The CDR3 loop reads CASTNRDRPYNEQFF. The CDR3 DNA follows: TGTGCCAGCACCAACCGGGACAGGCCCTACAATGAGCAGTTCTTC. The chain carries TRBV28 and TRBJ2-1; 8 positions agree with TRBD1. The CDR3 is made up of 15 amino acids. Losses at the gene ends were 7 bases for V and 2 bases for J; bases not matched to a gene: 7. Germline V gene lookup returns CDR1 MDHEN and CDR2 SYDVKM.

On this clone: One end of the junction varies from germline; a read error may be responsible. The V and J genes are TRBV7-7 and TRBJ2-2, with 10 bases that match TRBD1. CDR1 and CDR2 (germline): SSHAT, FNYEAQ (reference sequence). The CDR3 contains 15 residues. The DNA for the CDR3 is TGTGCTAGCAGCCAGCGGACAGGGGGCACCGGGGAGCTGTTTTTT. Its protein product is CASSQRTGGTGELFF. The variable domain in full, completed from reference TRBV7-7 and TRBJ2-2, reads GAGVSQSPRYKVTKRGQDVTLRCDPISSHATLYWYQQALGQGPEFLTYFNYEAQPDKSGLPSDRFSAERPEGSISTLTIQRTEQRDSAMYRCASSQRTGGTGELFFGEGSRLTVL.

This rearrangement joins TRBV6-5 to TRBJ1-2; D may be TRBD1 (5 bases). The V end lost 0 bases, the J end lost 4 bases, and 9 bases lay between the germline ends. Germline lookup yields CDR1 MNHEY and CDR2 SVGAGI. The CDR3 contains 14 residues. CDR3 in amino acids: CASSYSRGGYGYTF. The DNA for the CDR3 is TGTGCCAGCAGTTACTCGCGGGGGGGCTATGGCTACACCTTC.

The rearrangement uses TRBV7-9 and TRBJ2-2, with TRBD2 as a possible D gene (6 bases). Trimming stripped 3 bases from V and 0 bases from J, with 14 bases between. The CDR3 is 17 residues long. Per the germline V gene, CDR1 is SEHNR and CDR2 is FQNEAQ (reference sequence). The CDR3 DNA is TGTGCCAGCAGCTTTCAGGCGGGATCCCCGAACACCGGGGAGCTGTTTTTT. Its translation is CASSFQAGSPNTGELFF. Full variable domain (missing parts from reference TRBV7-9 and TRBJ2-2): DTGVSQNPRHKITKRGQNVTFRCDPISEHNRLYWYRQTLGQGPEFLTYFQNEAQLEKSRLLSDRFSAERPKGSFSTLEIQRTEQGDSAMYLCASSFQAGSPNTGELFFGEGSRLTVL.

This clone was observed a few times. This sequence joins TRBV5-6 and TRBJ2-7; 9 bases are shared with TRBD2. The J segment lost 7 bases and the V segment lost 3 bases, leaving 8 bases of the junction unmatched. CDR1 is SGHDT, CDR2 YYEEEE, per germline. This CDR3 comprises 14 residues. The CDR3 here is CASSWLAGTVEQYF. The CDR3, as DNA: TGTGCCAGCAGCTGGCTAGCGGGGACGGTGGAGCAGTACTTC.

This chain uses TRBV28 with TRBJ1-5, with D tentatively TRBD1 (6 bases). The CDR3 length is 13 residues. Per germline, CDR1 MDHEN and CDR2 SYDVKM. V lost 4 bases, J lost 11 bases, and 15 bases lay in between. The CDR3 DNA follows: TGTGCCAGCAGTTCCGGACAGCCCGGGGCCCAGCATTTT. Translating gives CASSSGQPGAQHF.

The chain links TRBV5-5 to TRBJ1-6; weak D call: TRBD1 (5 bases). The CDR3 consists of 18 residues. V lost 3 bases, J lost 0 bases, and 16 bases lay in between. Per germline, CDR1 SGHKS and CDR2 YYEKEE (reference sequence). The CDR3 DNA is TGTGCCAGCAGCTCTGGACACTCGTTAAGCTCCTATAATTCACCCCTCCACTTT. This gives the protein CASSSGHSLSSYNSPLHF.

CDR3 DNA: TGTGCCAGCACGACAGGCAGCTCCTACGAGCAGTACTTC. It specifies CASTTGSSYEQYF. The rearrangement uses TRBV6-5 and TRBJ2-7; D possibly corresponds to TRBD1 (6 bases). Trimming removed 7 bases from V and 0 bases from J, with 10 bases in between. The CDR3 is 13 residues long. The V gene's germline CDR1 is MNHEY and CDR2 SVGAGI.

J is TRBJ2-1 and V is TRBV6-4; 12 bases match TRBD2. Trimming took 0 bases from V and 7 from J; bases not matched to a gene: 7. The CDR3 is made up of 17 amino acids. Germline-derived CDR1 and CDR2 are MRHNA and SNTAGT. CDR3 nucleotide sequence: TGTGCCAGCAGTGACTCAAGACTAGCGGGAGATTTAAATGAGCAGTTCTTC. As protein: CASSDSRLAGDLNEQFF.

The chain uses TRBV6-5 and TRBJ1-2; the match to TRBD1 covers 7 bases. CDR1 is MNHEY and CDR2 is SVGAGI in the germline V gene. The CDR3 is 14 amino acids. V gave up 8 bases and J gave up 7 bases; unmatched junction bases: 13. The CDR3 region has the DNA TGTGCCAGCGGACCCGGGACAGCACCCCGTGGCTACACCTTC. The encoded protein is CASGPGTAPRGYTF.

The V and J genes are TRBV28 and TRBJ1-1; D may be TRBD1 (5 bases). V lost 5 bases and J 4 bases, leaving 17 bases between the germline ends. The CDR3 length is 15 residues. The germline V gene has CDR1 MDHEN and CDR2 SYDVKM. CDR3 nucleotide sequence: TGTGCCAGCAGTCCCCATCTTGGCGGGGGCACTGAAGCTTTCTTT. Its protein is CASSPHLGGGTEAFF.

The J gene is TRBJ2-6, the V gene TRBV9; tentative D call: TRBD1 (6 bases). V lost 2 bases to trimming and J lost 0 bases, with 12 bases between them. Germline V gene lookup returns CDR1 SGDLS and CDR2 YYNGEE. The CDR3 length is 17 residues. The chain's CDR3 is CASSVDRLDSGANVLTF. As DNA, the CDR3 is TGTGCCAGCAGCGTTGACAGGCTAGACTCTGGGGCCAACGTCCTGACTTTC.

The chain employs TRBV5-6 and TRBJ2-2; 13 bases fit TRBD2. V lost 8 bases and J lost 7; bases outside the gene matches: 5. CDR3 length: 14 amino acids. Germline V lookup: CDR1 SGHDT, CDR2 YYEEEE. The CDR3, as DNA: TGTGCCAGTGGACTAGCGGGAGTCAGCGGGGAGCTGTTTTTT. Amino acids: CASGLAGVSGELFF.

This clone was recorded only once. The rearrangement uses TRBV3-1 (or the pseudogene TRBV3-2) and TRBJ1-2; perhaps TRBD1 as D (6 bases). Per the germline V gene, CDR1 is LGHDT and CDR2 is YNNKEL (reference sequence). CDR3 length equals 16 residues. V lost 1 base and J lost 4, with 16 bases in between. This chain's CDR3 is CASSQGLGGGSYGYTF. The CDR3 DNA is TGTGCCAGCAGCCAAGGGCTTGGGGGCGGAAGCTATGGCTACACCTTC.

This chain joins TRBV6-1 and TRBJ1-5; 7 nucleotides match TRBD1. This CDR3 contains 15 residues. CDR1 and CDR2 (germline): MNHNS, SASEGT. Losses at the gene ends were 3 bases for V and 7 bases for J; bases not matched to a gene: 9. This CDR3 reads CASSEDKTGRQPQHF. Here the CDR3 DNA reads TGTGCCAGCAGTGAGGATAAGACAGGGCGGCAGCCCCAGCATTTT.

The chain couples TRBV18 to TRBJ1-5, with D perhaps TRBD1 (5 bases). V lost 0 bases and J 7 bases, leaving 13 bases between the germline ends. This CDR3 has 15 amino acids. Looked up from germline, CDR1 is KGHSH and CDR2 is LQKENI. CDR3 coding DNA: TGTGCCAGCTCACCACCTTCCGGGGGTGGCCAGCCCCAGCATTTT. It yields the protein CASSPPSGGGQPQHF.

This rearrangement joins TRBV14 to TRBJ2-7; D possibly corresponds to TRBD1 (5 bases). The germline V gene has CDR1 SGHDN and CDR2 FVKESK. Trimming took 3 bases from V and 1 from J, leaving 13 bases between them. CDR3 size: 15 residues. The CDR3 reads CASSHSSGNSYEQYF. CDR3 nucleotides: TGTGCCAGCAGCCATTCATCAGGGAATTCCTACGAGCAGTACTTC. The entire variable domain, with the rest obtained from reference TRBV14 and TRBJ2-7, is as follows: EAGVTQFPSHSVIEKGQTVTLRCDPISGHDNLYWYRRVMGKEIKFLLHFVKESKQDESGMPNNRFLAERTGGTYSTLKVQPAELEDSGVYFCASSHSSGNSYEQYFGPGTRLTVT.

This chain uses TRBV5-1 with TRBJ2-1, with TRBD2 matching over 9 bases. Germline lookup yields CDR1 SGHRS and CDR2 YFSETQ. V was pared by 0 bases and J by 6 bases, with 1 base of the junction left unmatched. This CDR3 is built from 14 residues. CDR3 sequence reads: CASSLGSGGNEQFF. CDR3 DNA sequence: TGCGCCAGCAGCTTGGGTAGCGGGGGCAATGAGCAGTTCTTC.

The CDR3 here is CASSVVSSGQYNEQFF. CDR3 nucleotide sequence: TGTGCCAGCAGCGTAGTTTCTAGCGGGCAGTACAATGAGCAGTTCTTC. The chain is built from TRBV9 and TRBJ2-1, with 8 positions matching TRBD2. The CDR3 spans 16 residues. In germline, CDR1 is SGDLS, CDR2 YYNGEE. The junction had 6 bases not matched to a gene; V was cut back by 0 bases and J by 4 bases.

This clone was detected only a few times. This chain links TRBV4-2 with TRBJ1-2, with D tentatively TRBD1 (6 bases). This CDR3 spans 15 amino acids. Germline CDR1 is LGHNA and CDR2 is YNFKEQ. Trimming pared 0 bases from V and 3 bases from J, leaving 11 bases between. CDR3: CASSQEQGKDYGYTF. CDR3 sequence (DNA): TGTGCCAGCAGCCAAGAACAGGGTAAAGACTATGGCTACACCTTC.